The 5 T cell receptor beta chains reported below all come from one sample, sequenced in a study of shared clonotypes between healthy human individuals. The data were produced by immunoSEQ multiplex PCR, yet TCRdb's version contains in-frame clones alone and is incomplete. The sample lists approximately 2,200,000 clones, approximately 94% occurring once. Terminally differentiated effector memory CD45RA+ cells were excluded from the naive CD8 cells, which were CD45RO-negative and positively selected for CCR7. The sample consisted of naive CD8+ T cells from PBMCs. The receptor set was obtained from a man between 18 and 35 years old in good health. Some clones in this sample may be carry-over from other donors' samples.

The chain combines TRBV28 with TRBJ2-5, with 13 bases identical to TRBD2. V shed 2 bases and J 4 bases; nucleotides not matched to a gene: 7. Germline-derived CDR1 and CDR2 are MDHEN and SYDVKM. The CDR3 is 17 amino acids. DNA for the CDR3: TGTGCCAGCAGTTTAGCCCGGACTAGCGGGAGAGGAGAGACCCAGTACTTC. Its translation is CASSLARTSGRGETQYF.

This chain connects TRBV7-9 to TRBJ2-3; D call uncertain. Trimming shortened V by 5 bases and J by 4 bases, and 10 bases separated the two germline ends. CDR1 is SEHNR and CDR2 is FQNEAQ in the germline V gene (reference sequence). CDR3 length: 13 amino acids. The CDR3 sequence is CASSAPAPDTQYF. CDR3 nucleotide sequence: TGTGCCAGCAGCGCCCCAGCACCAGATACGCAGTATTTT.

The chain links TRBV7-9 to TRBJ2-7, with 7 bases aligning to TRBD1. The J segment lost 2 bases and the V segment lost 5 bases, leaving 9 bases of the junction unmatched. CDR3 length: 15 amino acids. Germline-derived CDR1 and CDR2 are SEHNR and FQNEAQ (reference sequence). The CDR3 loop reads CASSTTRDSPYEQYF. Here the CDR3 DNA reads TGTGCCAGCAGCACAACGAGGGACAGCCCCTACGAGCAGTACTTC.

The chain is built from TRBV9 and TRBJ2-7; D may be TRBD2 (6 bases). The CDR3 loop spans 13 amino acids. Deletions cut 3 bases from V and 5 bases from J, with 12 bases between. CDR1 and CDR2 (germline): SGDLS, YYNGEE. The CDR3 region has the DNA TGTGCCAGCAGCGCGGGGGTAGGCGACGAGCAGTACTTC. It translates to CASSAGVGDEQYF.

With respect to this clone: The sample contains more than one DNA sequence encoding this CDR3. The rearrangement links TRBV6-6 to TRBJ1-1; D not resolved. The germline V gene has CDR1 MNHNY and CDR2 SVGAGI (reference sequence). V lost 6 bases and J 4 bases, leaving 9 bases between the germline ends. The CDR3 sequence is 12 residues long. The CDR3 sequence: CASSPGSTEAFF. In nucleotides, the CDR3 is TGTGCCAGCAGCCCGGGCAGCACTGAAGCTTTCTTT.